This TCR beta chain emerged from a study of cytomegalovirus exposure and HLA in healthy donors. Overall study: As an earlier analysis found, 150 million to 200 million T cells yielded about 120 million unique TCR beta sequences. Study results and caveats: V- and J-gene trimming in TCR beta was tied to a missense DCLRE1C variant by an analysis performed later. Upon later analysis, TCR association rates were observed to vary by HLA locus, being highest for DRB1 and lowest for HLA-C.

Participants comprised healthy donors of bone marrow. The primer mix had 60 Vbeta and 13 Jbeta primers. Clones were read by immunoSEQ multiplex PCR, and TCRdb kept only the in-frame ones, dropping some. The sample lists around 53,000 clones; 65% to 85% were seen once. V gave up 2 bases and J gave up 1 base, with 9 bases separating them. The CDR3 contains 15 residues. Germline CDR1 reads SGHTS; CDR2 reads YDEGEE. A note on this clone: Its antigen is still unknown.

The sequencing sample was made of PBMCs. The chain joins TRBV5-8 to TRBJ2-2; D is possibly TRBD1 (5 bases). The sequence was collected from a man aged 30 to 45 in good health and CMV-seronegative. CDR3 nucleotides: TGTGCCAGCAGCTTAATCAGGGTGAACACCGGGGAGCTGTTTTTT. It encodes CASSLIRVNTGELFF. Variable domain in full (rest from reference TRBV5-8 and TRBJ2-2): EAGVTQSPTHLIKTRGQQATLRCSPISGHTSVYWYQQALGLGLQFLLWYDEGEERNRGNFPPRFSGRQFPNYSSELNVNALELEDSALYLCASSLIRVNTGELFFGEGSRLTVL.